This T cell receptor (beta chain) was obtained from a study of T cells in Graves' hyperthyroidism and ophthalmopathy. Study-level results: Stable hyperthyroidism was told apart from ophthalmopathy by a model built on 13 V-J features.

This clonotype was recorded at least ten times. The target antigen is unknown. Amplified TCR beta CDR3 regions came from RNA transcripts. Initially, a first-round RT-PCR of the TCR CDR3 employed the HTBI primer set. From the multiplex PCR reads, TCRdb called clonotypes with MiXCR, one entry per CDR3 protein. This table has 640,000 or so distinct CDR3 sequences, 14% appearing once. Germline-derived CDR1 and CDR2 are MDHEN and SYDVKM. The V segment lost 3 bases and the J segment 6 bases; nucleotides outside the gene matches: 6. This CDR3 comprises 15 residues. This receptor was obtained from a woman between 18 and 30 years old with Graves' ophthalmopathy. Sequencing used blood. This chain links TRBV28 with TRBJ1-5; TRBD1 matches at 9 bases. CDR3 sequence (DNA): TGTGCCAGCAGTTTCTGGACAGGGGCTCGTCAGCCCCAGCATTTT. It encodes CASSFWTGARQPQHF.